Each of the 15 T cell receptor beta chains below was sequenced from the same sample in a study of graft-versus-host responses after intestinal transplantation. Libraries were prepared by immunoSEQ multiplex PCR; TCRdb keeps only in-frame clonotypes and omits some of them. In the table there are about 100,000 clones, about 90% of which are singletons. These TCRs' antigens remain unknown. Specimen: unstimulated CD4+ T cells sorted from spleen or lymph node cells, collected before transplant. The origin of the receptors is a human donor who was the organ donor for an intestinal transplant.

The genes are TRBV30 and TRBJ2-7; D is perhaps TRBD2 (5 bases). Germline loops: CDR1 GTSNPN, CDR2 SVGIG (reference sequence). The CDR3 is made up of 14 amino acids. V lost 3 bases and J 6 bases, leaving 18 bases between the germline ends. The CDR3 DNA is TGTGCCTGGAGGGATCGCCGAGGGCGGCTCGAGCAGTACTTC. Translated, it gives CAWRDRRGRLEQYF.

The CDR3 DNA follows: TGTGCCAGCAGTGCCATACAGGGGTCTGAAGCTTTCTTT. Translated, it gives CASSAIQGSEAFF. The genes are TRBV6-5 and TRBJ1-1, with TRBD1 identical over 7 bases. V dropped 5 bases and J dropped 6; count of bases not matched to a gene: 6. Germline CDR1 is MNHEY and CDR2 is SVGAGI. The CDR3 is 13 residues long.

About this clone itself: Other nucleotide sequences in the sample specify the same CDR3. The rearrangement uses TRBV5-4 and TRBJ1-4; D unresolved. V dropped 5 bases and J dropped 7 bases, with 12 bases sitting between them. Germline V gene lookup returns CDR1 SGHNT and CDR2 YYREEE (reference sequence). CDR3 length: 13 amino acids. Written as DNA, the CDR3 is TGTGCCAGCAGGATTCGGGGAAGTGAAAAACTGTTTTTT. This translates into CASRIRGSEKLFF.

This chain connects TRBV18 to TRBJ2-3; D not certain. V was trimmed by 4 bases and J by 0 bases, leaving 5 bases between them. In germline, CDR1 is KGHSH, CDR2 LQKENI. This CDR3 spans 13 amino acids. CDR3 loop: CASSRGSTDTQYF. The CDR3 nucleotides read TGTGCCAGCTCACGAGGTAGCACAGATACGCAGTATTTT.

The chain is built from TRBV5-4 and TRBJ1-2; weak D call: TRBD1 (6 bases). This CDR3 spans 14 amino acids. CDR1 is SGHNT and CDR2 is YYREEE in the germline V gene (reference sequence). V gave up 0 bases and J gave up 3 bases, with 9 bases separating them. The CDR3 sequence: CASSLVGQHYGYTF. CDR3 bases: TGTGCCAGCAGCTTGGTAGGACAGCACTATGGCTACACCTTC.

This clone was found once. The chain links TRBV11-1 to TRBJ2-6, with D possibly matching TRBD1 (6 bases). This CDR3 is built from 17 residues. Trimming took off 7 bases at V and 0 bases at J, with 16 bases between the two ends. CDR1 SGHAT and CDR2 FQDESV come from the germline V gene (reference sequence). CDR3 loop: CASTTAGRGSGANVLTF. The DNA of the CDR3 is TGTGCCAGCACCACAGCCGGCAGGGGCTCTGGGGCCAACGTCCTGACTTTC.

This chain connects TRBV27 to TRBJ1-5; D gene ambiguous. Trimming removed 3 bases at V and 7 bases at J, with 19 bases between. CDR1 is MNHEY and CDR2 is SMNVEV in the germline V gene (reference sequence). This CDR3 region has 16 residues. Here the CDR3 DNA reads TGTGCCAGCAGTTTTGCTGGACCCCCTACTTTGCAGCCCCAGCATTTT. This sequence encodes CASSFAGPPTLQPQHF.

The rearrangement uses TRBV5-1 and TRBJ1-2, with D hard to call. Trimming shortened V by 0 bases and J by 2 bases, and 17 bases separated the two germline ends. CDR3 length equals 17 residues. Germline CDR1 is SGHRS and CDR2 is YFSETQ. The CDR3 loop is CASSLGVSGQINYGYTF. In DNA form, the CDR3 reads TGCGCCAGCAGCTTGGGAGTGAGTGGGCAAATCAACTATGGCTACACCTTC.

This clone came up once. The chain has TRBV5-1 and TRBJ1-2; 7 positions agree with TRBD1. The germline V gene has CDR1 SGHRS and CDR2 YFSETQ. The CDR3 is made up of 13 amino acids. The V segment lost 7 bases and the J segment 4 bases; nucleotides outside the gene matches: 7. CDR3: CASRDRESYGYTF. The DNA of the CDR3 is TGCGCCAGCCGGGACAGAGAAAGCTATGGCTACACCTTC.

About this clone: The same CDR3 is also encoded by other DNA sequences in this sample. The J gene is TRBJ1-3, the V gene TRBV6-5, with D hard to call. V was cut by 6 bases and J by 0 bases, with 9 bases left in between. This CDR3 has 14 residues. The germline CDR1 and CDR2 sequences are MNHEY and SVGAGI. CDR3 in amino acids: CASRSRSSGNTIYF. The CDR3 DNA reads TGTGCCAGCAGATCCAGAAGCTCTGGAAACACCATATATTTT.

The chain uses TRBV7-6 and TRBJ2-1; 12 bases agree with TRBD2. Germline V gives CDR1 SGHVS, CDR2 FNYEAQ. Trimming at V came to 3 bases and at J to 5 bases, leaving 5 bases not matched to a gene. CDR3 length equals 16 residues. CDR3 in amino acids: CASSFRLAGADNEQFF. CDR3 DNA sequence: TGTGCCAGCAGCTTTAGACTAGCGGGGGCGGACAATGAGCAGTTCTTC. The full variable domain, its missing parts supplied by reference TRBV7-6 and TRBJ2-1, is GAGVSQSPRYKVTKRGQDVALRCDPISGHVSLYWYRQALGQGPEFLTYFNYEAQQDKSGLPNDRFSAERPEGSISTLTIQRTEQRDSAMYRCASSFRLAGADNEQFFGPGTRLTVL.

This clone turned up a few times. The CDR3 region is CASKVYSNQPQHF. The CDR3 bases are TGTGCCAGCAAAGTTTATAGCAATCAGCCCCAGCATTTT. The chain has TRBV28 and TRBJ1-5; no definite D call. Per the germline V gene, CDR1 is MDHEN and CDR2 is SYDVKM. The CDR3 sequence is 13 residues long. With 7 bases removed from V and 0 bases from J, the gap between germline ends came to 7 bases.

This chain connects TRBV27 to TRBJ1-3, with TRBD1 matching over 8 bases. V trimming: 6 bases; J trimming: 1 base; junction bases outside the gene matches: 2. Looked up from germline, CDR1 is MNHEY and CDR2 is SMNVEV (reference sequence). The CDR3 is 14 residues long. As DNA, the CDR3 is TGTGCCAGCAGGAGGACAGGGTCTGGAAACACCATATATTTT. Amino acid sequence: CASRRTGSGNTIYF.

The chain uses TRBV30 and TRBJ1-5; D is unclear. Germline V gene sequence: CDR1 GTSNPN, CDR2 SVGIG (reference sequence). CDR3 length: 13 amino acids. With 1 base removed from V and 5 bases from J, the gap between germline ends came to 9 bases. CDR3 nucleotide sequence: TGTGCCTGGAGTGAACAAGTTCATCAGCCCCAGCATTTT. Residues: CAWSEQVHQPQHF.

The chain is built from TRBV5-1 and TRBJ2-1; 7 nucleotides line up with TRBD2. Trimming removed 2 bases from V and 7 bases from J; junction bases left unmatched: 6. The germline gives CDR1 SGHRS, CDR2 YFSETQ. The length of the CDR3 is 14 residues. CDR3 nucleotide sequence: TGCGCCAGCAGCTTAAGCGGGGTGAGAAATGAGCAGTTCTTC. Protein sequence: CASSLSGVRNEQFF.